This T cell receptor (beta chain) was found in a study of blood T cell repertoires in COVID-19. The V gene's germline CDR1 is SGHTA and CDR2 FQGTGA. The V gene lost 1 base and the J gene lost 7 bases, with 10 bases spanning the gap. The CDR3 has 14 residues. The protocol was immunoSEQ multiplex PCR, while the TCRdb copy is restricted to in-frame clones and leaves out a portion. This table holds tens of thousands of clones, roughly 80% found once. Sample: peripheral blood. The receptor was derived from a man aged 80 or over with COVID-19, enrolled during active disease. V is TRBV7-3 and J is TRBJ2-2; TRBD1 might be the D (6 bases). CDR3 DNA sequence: TGTGCCAGCAGCTTAATGTACAGGGTCGGGGAGCTGTTTTTT. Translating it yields CASSLMYRVGELFF. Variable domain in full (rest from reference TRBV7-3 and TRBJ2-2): GAGVSQTPSNKVTEKGKYVELRCDPISGHTALYWYRQSLGQGPEFLIYFQGTGAADDSGLPNDRFFAVRPEGSVSTLKIQRTERGDSAVYLCASSLMYRVGELFFGEGSRLTVL.